This entry features one T cell receptor beta chain sequence. Repertoires were generated with immunoSEQ multiplex PCR, while TCRdb's copy carries only in-frame clones and drops some. The sample includes about 130,000 clones, approximately 94% seen only once; the top ten take 1.7%. These data are taken from a study of control samples from healthy donors and cancer patients. Trimming removed 4 bases from V and 5 bases from J, with 7 bases in between. CDR3 length: 12 residues. The gene calls are TRBV12-3 or TRBV12-4 and TRBJ2-3; D gene uncertain. This TCR was recovered from a man over 45 with head and neck cancer. Sequencing was carried out using PBMCs. The DNA of the CDR3 is TGTGCCAGCAGTTCCAGATTAGATACGCAGTATTTT. Its protein product is CASSSRLDTQYF.